The clone carrying this T cell receptor beta chain was recorded at least ten times. The sample originates from a study of T cell repertoires in cytomegalovirus infection. TCRdb redid the calling of the reads with MiXCR, one entry per CDR3 protein. The sample contains about 360,000 distinct CDR3 sequences, 15% to 20% of which appear only once. The CDR3 contains 14 residues. Germline CDR1 and CDR2: SGHVS and FNYEAQ. V lost 0 bases and J lost 9, with 12 bases in between. This chain joins TRBV7-6 and TRBJ1-5, with D unresolved. Sequencing input: PBMCs. This receptor was obtained from a human donor in good health (CMV status not recorded). Some clones in this sample may be carry-over from other donors' samples. The CDR3 DNA is TGTGCCAGCAGCTTAGCGCTCCCGCCAGCGCCCCAGCATTTT. Its protein product is CASSLALPPAPQHF. The full variable domain, rest sourced from reference TRBV7-6 and TRBJ1-5, is GAGVSQSPRYKVTKRGQDVALRCDPISGHVSLYWYRQALGQGPEFLTYFNYEAQQDKSGLPNDRFSAERPEGSISTLTIQRTEQRDSAMYRCASSLALPPAPQHFGDGTRLSIL.